The 20 T cell receptor beta chains below were found in one sample sequenced in a study of cytotoxic CD8 clonotypes in ibrutinib-treated CLL (dated by TCRdb to the early 2020s). The library relied on the immunoSEQ multiplex PCR assay. TCRdb took this table from immuneACCESS and kept in-frame rearrangements with V and J called. Such tables lack part of the clones; where checked against another copy, unresolved V genes explain under half of the gap, and the rest is unexplained. The sample profile shows under 150,000 clones; 70% to 90% of them were found once. Together, the top ten hold 7.5% to 8% of the sample. The source was PBMCs, collected after 36 months of ibrutinib treatment. These receptors originate from a human donor with chronic lymphocytic leukemia.

This clone was observed a handful of times. The V and J genes are TRBV4-2 and TRBJ2-3, with TRBD1 matching 12 bases. Germline loops: CDR1 LGHNA, CDR2 YNFKEQ. The CDR3 length is 17 residues. V shed 0 bases and J 4 bases; nucleotides not matched to a gene: 5. The CDR3 DNA is TGTGCCAGCAGCCAAGAGCAGGGACAGGGGGCCGCAGATACGCAGTATTTT. This translates into CASSQEQGQGAADTQYF.

For the CDR3, the DNA is TGTGCCAGCAGTTACGTCGGGTGGGGAGACACTGAAGCTTTCTTT. Its protein is CASSYVGWGDTEAFF. The chain links TRBV6-5 to TRBJ1-1; no reliable D call. The CDR3 extends over 15 amino acids. Germline V gene lookup returns CDR1 MNHEY and CDR2 SVGAGI. Trimming stripped 2 bases from V and 3 bases from J, with 13 bases between.

The V gene is TRBV5-6, the J gene TRBJ1-1; a weak D match, TRBD1 (5 bases). Trimming pared 4 bases from V and 0 bases from J, leaving 16 bases between. Germline-derived CDR1 and CDR2 are SGHDT and YYEEEE. The CDR3 contains 16 residues. This chain's CDR3 is CASSDPGRRLNTEAFF. CDR3 nucleotides: TGTGCCAGCAGCGATCCGGGACGTCGGCTGAACACTGAAGCTTTCTTT.

The CDR3 is CATSKYRDSRNQPQHF. Written as DNA, the CDR3 is TGTGCCACCAGCAAATACCGGGACAGCCGCAATCAGCCCCAGCATTTT. The rearrangement uses TRBV15 and TRBJ1-5, with 7 nucleotides matching TRBD1. V shed 4 bases, J shed 2 bases, and the junction held 8 bases outside the gene matches. Germline V CDR1 and CDR2: LNHNV, YYDKDF (reference sequence). CDR3 length: 16 residues.

V and J are TRBV7-6 and TRBJ2-7, with D perhaps being TRBD1 or TRBD2 (5 bases each). This CDR3 contains 14 residues. The germline V gene encodes CDR1 SGHVS and CDR2 FNYEAQ. The ends were cut back, 3 bases at V and 2 bases at J, with 11 bases in the middle. As DNA, the CDR3 is TGTGCCAGCAGCTTGGATGGGGGAACCTACGAGCAGTACTTC. Protein product: CASSLDGGTYEQYF.

The DNA of the CDR3 is TGCGCCAGCAGCTTGGAGGGCATTTTTAACTATGGCTACACCTTC. As protein: CASSLEGIFNYGYTF. The rearrangement uses TRBV5-1 and TRBJ1-2; D not certain. Germline-derived CDR1 and CDR2 are SGHRS and YFSETQ. The CDR3 covers 15 residues. Trimming left V 0 bases short and J 1 base short, with 10 bases between.

This rearrangement joins TRBV5-1 to TRBJ2-2; 8 nucleotides agree with TRBD1. The germline CDR1 and CDR2 sequences are SGHRS and YFSETQ. V trimming: 1 base; J trimming: 2 bases; junction bases outside the gene matches: 4. CDR3 length: 16 amino acids. The CDR3 DNA is TGCGCCAGCAGCTTGTATCAGGGGGCAAACACCGGGGAGCTGTTTTTT. Its translation: CASSLYQGANTGELFF.

This chain joins TRBV7-9 and TRBJ2-2; 7 nucleotides align to TRBD1. With 5 bases clipped from V and 0 bases from J, the junction kept 6 bases outside the gene matches. The CDR3 is 16 residues long. Germline CDR1 is SEHNR and CDR2 is FQNEAQ (reference sequence). CDR3: CASSGHRGSNTGELFF. CDR3 nucleotides: TGTGCCAGCAGCGGGCACAGGGGCTCGAACACCGGGGAGCTGTTTTTT. The full variable domain, in which reference TRBV7-9 and TRBJ2-2 provide the parts outside the CDR3, is DTGVSQNPRHKITKRGQNVTFRCDPISEHNRLYWYRQTLGQGPEFLTYFQNEAQLEKSRLLSDRFSAERPKGSFSTLEIQRTEQGDSAMYLCASSGHRGSNTGELFFGEGSRLTVL.

The V and J genes are TRBV10-1 and TRBJ2-2, with 8 bases matching TRBD1. The junction had 7 bases not matched to a gene; V was cut back by 6 bases and J by 7 bases. The CDR3 covers 14 residues. Germline loops: CDR1 WNHNN, CDR2 SYGVQD (reference sequence). CDR3 in DNA: TGCGCCAGCAGGGCAGGGGGCTCGGACGGGGAGCTGTTTTTT. It translates to CASRAGGSDGELFF.

This clone came up a few times. The chain employs TRBV18 and TRBJ2-7; D not certain. This CDR3 region has 14 residues. Trimming stripped 6 bases from V and 0 bases from J, with 12 bases between. The germline CDR1 and CDR2 sequences are KGHSH and LQKENI. The CDR3 spells CASSRSADSYEQYF. DNA for the CDR3: TGTGCCAGCTCTCGGTCCGCCGACTCCTACGAGCAGTACTTC.

The V gene is TRBV21-1, the J gene TRBJ1-1; TRBD1 is taken as the D call from the table, unchecked against the DNA. TRBV21-1 is noted as a pseudogene. The CDR3 is 11 residues long. The CDR3 is CASTTGTEAFF. The CDR3, as DNA: TGTGCCAGCACTACAGGGACTGAAGCTTTCTTT.

This clone was seen only a few times. Distinct nucleotide sequences in the sample also encode this CDR3. The chain couples TRBV5-1 to TRBJ2-2; D unclear. V lost 0 bases and J lost 3, with 9 bases in between. The CDR3 runs 15 residues. Germline lookup yields CDR1 SGHRS and CDR2 YFSETQ. The CDR3 DNA reads TGCGCCAGCAGCTTGGGTACGGGTTACACCGGGGAGCTGTTTTTT. It is translated as CASSLGTGYTGELFF.

The chain employs TRBV19 and TRBJ1-2, with TRBD1 identical over 8 bases. Germline V gene data show CDR1 as LNHDA and CDR2 as SQIVND (reference sequence). Unmatched junction bases numbered 16, after V lost 11 bases and J lost 8 bases. The CDR3 has 14 residues. DNA for the CDR3: TGTGCCGGATCCGCGGGACAGGAAGCTGGGGGCTACACCTTC. This gives the protein CAGSAGQEAGGYTF.

This clone was seen only a few times. This chain links TRBV18 with TRBJ2-2; a possible D gene is TRBD2 (6 bases). CDR3 length: 17 residues. V was shortened by 0 bases and J by 5 bases, with 16 bases between the two germline ends. Germline values: CDR1 KGHSH, CDR2 LQKENI. The CDR3 region is CASSPPIGGPGTGELFF. CDR3 in DNA: TGTGCCAGCTCACCACCAATCGGAGGGCCCGGAACCGGGGAGCTGTTTTTT.

The chain is built from TRBV19 and TRBJ2-1; D is unresolved. V was trimmed by 5 bases and J by 5 bases, leaving 4 bases between them. Germline values: CDR1 LNHDA, CDR2 SQIVND (reference sequence). The CDR3 is 11 amino acids. The CDR3 nucleotides read TGTGCCAGTAGTCTACACAATGAGCAGTTCTTC. Encoded protein: CASSLHNEQFF.

This chain connects TRBV6-4 to TRBJ2-1; TRBD1 matches 9 bases. This CDR3 contains 13 residues. V gave up 6 bases and J gave up 12 bases; unmatched junction bases: 9. Germline V CDR1 and CDR2: MRHNA, SNTAGT. The CDR3 DNA sequence: TGTGCCAGCAGCGGACAGGGGTATTTGGGGCAGTTCTTC. Residues: CASSGQGYLGQFF.

The rearrangement uses TRBV11-2 and TRBJ1-2; D might be TRBD1 (5 bases). The CDR3 sequence is 13 residues long. V was pared by 5 bases and J by 4 bases, with 11 bases between. CDR1 and CDR2 from the germline V gene are SGHAT and FQNNGV. The CDR3 protein is CASSLQRGYGYTF. Written as DNA, the CDR3 is TGTGCCAGCAGCCTCCAGAGGGGCTATGGCTACACCTTC. Full variable domain (outside the CDR3, taken from reference TRBV11-2 and TRBJ1-2): EAGVAQSPRYKIIEKRQSVAFWCNPISGHATLYWYQQILGQGPKLLIQFQNNGVVDDSQLPKDRFSAERLKGVDSTLKIQPAKLEDSAVYLCASSLQRGYGYTFGSGTRLTVV.

The chain uses TRBV7-6 and TRBJ1-1; weak D call: TRBD1 (5 bases). V was clipped by 5 bases and J by 1 base, with 20 bases between them. The CDR3 consists of 17 residues. In germline, CDR1 is SGHVS, CDR2 FNYEAQ. CDR3 sequence reads: CASSRHRKGSQNTEAFF. CDR3 bases: TGTGCCAGCAGCCGCCATAGGAAGGGGTCCCAGAACACTGAAGCTTTCTTT.

The gene calls are TRBV15 and TRBJ1-2; TRBD1 is a possible D gene (5 bases). The V gene's germline CDR1 is LNHNV and CDR2 YYDKDF (reference sequence). V lost 2 bases and J 5 bases, leaving 12 bases between the germline ends. The CDR3 covers 14 residues. In nucleotides, the CDR3 is TGTGCCACCAGCAGAACGACAGCTAGTTATGGCTACACCTTC. Protein sequence: CATSRTTASYGYTF.

The chain recombines TRBV5-1 with TRBJ1-3; no reliable D call. CDR1 is SGHRS, CDR2 YFSETQ, per germline. The CDR3 has 13 amino acids. V shed 3 bases and J shed 4 bases, with 8 bases lying between them. The CDR3 bases are TGCGCCAGCAGCTCCGACGGCGGAAACACCATATATTTT. Translated, it gives CASSSDGGNTIYF.